This T cell receptor beta chain stems from a study of blood T cells in healthy people across ages. Broader study findings: The study lacked donor CMV status, which possibly confounded expanded clonotype changes.

This CDR3 is 15 amino acids long. Germline-derived CDR1 and CDR2 are DFQATT and SNEGSKA (reference sequence). Remarks on this clonotype: Its antigen is unknown.

The donors, healthy Caucasians from Russia, were aged 6 to 90. There were at least 5.5 micrograms of total RNA extracted from every sample. The authors ran a second PCR of roughly 6 to 12 cycles using a sample-barcoded 5' primer and a J-beta primer mix. TCRdb analysed the 5' RACE reads with MiXCR anew, one entry per CDR3 protein. The sample records about 1.8 million distinct CDR3 sequences, just under 50% being singletons. The sequenced sample consisted of blood. The V call is TRBV20-1, the J call TRBJ2-1; 8 bases fit TRBD2. Matching the DNA end better, TRBJ2-7 makes the J call doubtful. This receptor was obtained from a woman in her thirties or forties in good health. CDR3 in amino acids: CSTTGGGSSYNEQYF. The DNA for the CDR3 is TGCAGTACCACCGGGGGGGGAAGCTCCTACAATGAGCAGTACTTC.